The entry below gives a single TCR beta chain sequence along with its context. Its antigen is still unknown. PCR primers comprised 60 Vbeta and 13 Jbeta primers. This table comes from immunoSEQ multiplex PCR, and its TCRdb copy is limited to in-frame clones, with some not included. The sample holds over 45,000 clones, 75% to 85% seen once. The data stem from a study of cytomegalovirus exposure and HLA in healthy donors. Germline CDR1 reads LNHDA; CDR2 reads SQIVND (reference sequence). This CDR3 is built from 15 residues. Trimming at V came to 10 bases and at J to 7 bases, leaving 14 bases not matched to a gene. Study conclusions and caveats: Reportedly, a later analysis found an Asian-associated ancestry cluster had fewer N-insertions than the approximately 670-donor mean. In a later analysis, TCR beta V- and J-gene trimming was associated with a missense DCLRE1C variant. Later on, an analysis found that several of the most significant clusters appeared to be linked to common viral pathogens, which included parvovirus B19. Reports described diagnosis of cytomegalovirus status by the classifier as highly specific and sensitive.

The receptor was isolated from a man aged 25 to 45 in good health and CMV-seronegative. The chain has TRBV19 and TRBJ2-2; 8 bases agree with TRBD1. The material sequenced was PBMCs. The chain's CDR3 is CATTDRGIAGGELFF. In DNA form, the CDR3 reads TGTGCCACCACAGACAGGGGAATCGCGGGCGGGGAGCTGTTTTTT.